A single sample gave rise to the 26 T cell receptor beta chains below, sequenced in a study of cytomegalovirus exposure and HLA in healthy donors. PCR was performed using 60 Vbeta and 13 Jbeta primers. The method was immunoSEQ multiplex PCR; TCRdb's version includes in-frame clones alone and lacks a portion of them. The data contain about 200,000 clones, about 80% of them singletons. Sequencing input: PBMCs. These receptors all stem from a woman in her 30s in good health and CMV-seronegative.

This clone has only a few counts. V gene TRBV28 combines with J gene TRBJ2-1; possibly TRBD2 for D (6 bases). The germline V and J ends were trimmed by 1 base and 8 bases, with 18 bases remaining between them. Per germline, CDR1 MDHEN and CDR2 SYDVKM. There are 16 residues in the CDR3. Here the CDR3 reads CASSLLVGRDGDEQFF. CDR3 nucleotide sequence: TGTGCCAGCAGTTTATTAGTAGGGCGGGATGGGGATGAGCAGTTCTTC. Full variable domain (remainder filled in from reference TRBV28 and TRBJ2-1): DVKVTQSSRYLVKRTGEKVFLECVQDMDHENMFWYRQDPGLGLRLIYFSYDVKMKEKGDIPEGYSVSREKKERFSLILESASTNQTSMYLCASSLLVGRDGDEQFFGPGTRLTVL.

The chain joins TRBV28 to TRBJ1-2; the match to TRBD1 covers 7 bases. The V segment lost 7 bases and the J segment 4 bases; nucleotides outside the gene matches: 6. CDR3 length equals 13 residues. CDR1 is MDHEN and CDR2 is SYDVKM in the germline V gene. CDR3 sequence: CASNSGQVYGYTF. CDR3 bases: TGTGCCAGCAACTCCGGACAGGTCTATGGCTACACCTTC.

This sequence joins TRBV4-1 and TRBJ2-7; D perhaps matches TRBD1 (6 bases). V was shortened by 4 bases and J by 1 base, with 11 bases between the two germline ends. The CDR3 sequence is 14 residues long. Germline lookup yields CDR1 MGHRA and CDR2 YSYEKL. The CDR3 nucleotides are TGCGCCAGCAGCCGCGGTGACAGGTCCTACGAGCAGTACTTC. Translation: CASSRGDRSYEQYF.

The chain employs TRBV29-1 and TRBJ2-7; possibly TRBD1 for D (5 bases). CDR1 and CDR2 (germline): SQVTM, ANQGSEA. The ends were cut back, 0 bases at V and 2 bases at J, with 11 bases in the middle. This CDR3 has 14 residues. The CDR3 DNA reads TGCAGCGTTGAAGACCAGGGCCGGACCTACGAGCAGTACTTC. It specifies CSVEDQGRTYEQYF.

The V call is TRBV11-2, the J call TRBJ2-3; 9 positions match TRBD1. CDR1 is SGHAT and CDR2 is FQNNGV in the germline V gene. CDR3 length: 17 residues. The ends lost 5 bases at V and 5 bases at J; junction bases unmatched: 14. CDR3 region: CASSLARGQGVGDTQYF. The CDR3 DNA is TGTGCCAGCAGCCTAGCCCGGGGACAGGGTGTAGGAGATACGCAGTATTTT.

This clone appeared a few times. The J gene is TRBJ2-7, the V gene TRBV30, with 7 bases lining up with TRBD1. Germline V lookup: CDR1 GTSNPN, CDR2 SVGIG (reference sequence). This CDR3 is built from 15 residues. With V trimmed by 2 bases and J by 0 bases, 7 bases remained unmatched. CDR3 residues: CAWSRAGGLSYEQYF. The CDR3 coding sequence is TGTGCCTGGAGTAGGGCAGGGGGTCTCTCCTACGAGCAGTACTTC.

The CDR3 here is CASSYRGGTGGLNTEAFF. CDR3 coding DNA: TGTGCCAGCAGCTACAGAGGCGGGACAGGGGGCCTGAACACTGAAGCTTTCTTT. The chain carries TRBV13 and TRBJ1-1; 12 positions agree with TRBD1. The germline V gene encodes CDR1 PRHDT and CDR2 FYEKMQ (reference sequence). The trim removed 4 bases at V and 0 bases at J, leaving 9 bases unmatched. CDR3 length equals 18 residues.

The rearrangement joins TRBV19 to TRBJ2-6; 7 bases line up with TRBD1. The trim removed 7 bases at V and 2 bases at J, leaving 20 bases unmatched. The CDR3 is 20 residues long. Germline V gene sequence: CDR1 LNHDA, CDR2 SQIVND (reference sequence). The chain's CDR3 is CASKLRQTGNVKAGANVLTF. The CDR3, as DNA: TGTGCCAGTAAACTCCGACAGACAGGGAACGTTAAAGCTGGGGCCAACGTCCTGACTTTC.

The genes are TRBV18 and TRBJ2-5; 9 nucleotides align to TRBD1. The germline V gene has CDR1 KGHSH and CDR2 LQKENI. CDR3 size: 15 residues. Trimming cost V 2 bases and J 5 bases; bases outside gene matches: 6. CDR3 region: CASSPSGQGWETQYF. CDR3 coding DNA: TGTGCCAGCTCACCAAGCGGACAGGGGTGGGAGACCCAGTACTTC.

V usage is TRBV6-5 and J usage is TRBJ2-5, with D possibly matching TRBD2 (6 bases). This CDR3 is built from 14 residues. V lost 4 bases and J lost 5, with 14 bases in between. CDR1 and CDR2 from the germline V gene are MNHEY and SVGAGI. CDR3 sequence (DNA): TGTGCCAGCAGTTCTAGCGTAGTCCGGGAGACCCAGTACTTC. Protein sequence: CASSSSVVRETQYF.

V usage is TRBV5-1 and J usage is TRBJ2-1; 9 bases agree with TRBD1. This CDR3 region has 13 residues. J gave up 4 bases and V 4 bases, and 0 bases lay outside the gene matches. Looked up from germline, CDR1 is SGHRS and CDR2 is YFSETQ. The CDR3 here is CASSGQGYNEQFF. CDR3 nucleotides: TGCGCCAGCAGCGGACAGGGGTACAATGAGCAGTTCTTC. Complete variable domain (other parts from reference TRBV5-1 and TRBJ2-1): KAGVTQTPRYLIKTRGQQVTLSCSPISGHRSVSWYQQTPGQGLQFLFEYFSETQRNKGNFPGRFSGRQFSNSRSEMNVSTLELGDSALYLCASSGQGYNEQFFGPGTRLTVL.

J is TRBJ2-3 and V is TRBV30; 9 positions match TRBD1. CDR1 and CDR2 (germline): GTSNPN, SVGIG (reference sequence). Trimming removed 3 bases from V and 5 bases from J; junction bases left unmatched: 6. CDR3 length: 14 amino acids. CDR3 in amino acids: CAWRKQGAGDTQYF. DNA of the CDR3: TGTGCCTGGAGGAAACAGGGGGCAGGAGATACGCAGTATTTT.

This clone was recorded once. The chain uses TRBV6-5 and TRBJ2-1; tentative D call: TRBD1 (5 bases). There are 14 residues in the CDR3. V shed 2 bases and J shed 9 bases, with 14 bases lying between them. From germline, CDR1 is MNHEY and CDR2 SVGAGI. The CDR3 nucleotides read TGTGCCAGCAGTTACCGAGACAGCTTTAGTGAGCAGTTCTTC. The encoded protein is CASSYRDSFSEQFF.

V usage is TRBV6-5 and J usage is TRBJ1-1, with D perhaps TRBD1 (5 bases). The germline CDR1 and CDR2 sequences are MNHEY and SVGAGI. The CDR3 is 13 residues long. V lost 4 bases, J lost 11 bases, and 17 bases lay in between. CDR3 DNA: TGTGCCAGCAGTTTCGGTTTGGGGCATTCGGCTTTCTTT. It specifies CASSFGLGHSAFF.

The rearrangement uses TRBV27 and TRBJ2-1, with 12 bases that match TRBD1. Germline V CDR1 and CDR2: MNHEY, SMNVEV (reference sequence). The J segment lost 9 bases and the V segment lost 2 bases, leaving 20 bases of the junction unmatched. CDR3 size: 20 residues. The CDR3 DNA reads TGTGCCAGCAGTTTAGATTTTAGAGGGACAGGGGGCCCCACAGACGGTGAGCAGTTCTTC. Protein sequence: CASSLDFRGTGGPTDGEQFF.

This clone came up once. V gene TRBV6-5 combines with J gene TRBJ1-4; the match to TRBD1 covers 8 bases. The CDR3 runs to 15 residues. The germline gives CDR1 MNHEY, CDR2 SVGAGI. The V segment lost 5 bases and the J segment 8 bases; nucleotides outside the gene matches: 10. Written as DNA, the CDR3 is TGTGCCAGCAGTCTCTCCGGGACAGGCGTGGAAAAACTGTTTTTT. As protein: CASSLSGTGVEKLFF.

This chain uses TRBV27 with TRBJ1-1; D gene ambiguous. CDR1 and CDR2 (germline): MNHEY, SMNVEV (reference sequence). The CDR3 is 13 amino acids. Trimming removed 8 bases at V and 2 bases at J, with 12 bases between. The CDR3 DNA reads TGTGCCAGCCGTACCGGGGATAACACTGAAGCTTTCTTT. It codes for CASRTGDNTEAFF.

The sample holds one count of this clone. The J gene is TRBJ1-1, the V gene TRBV5-6, with D tentatively TRBD1 (6 bases). CDR3 length: 16 residues. CDR1 is SGHDT and CDR2 is YYEEEE in the germline V gene. Trimming left V 1 base short and J 0 bases short, with 13 bases between. CDR3 in amino acids: CASSLPGAGMNTEAFF. For the CDR3, the DNA is TGTGCCAGCAGCTTGCCAGGGGCAGGAATGAACACTGAAGCTTTCTTT.

This chain uses TRBV6-5 with TRBJ2-2, with D tentatively TRBD1 (5 bases). Trimming took 7 bases from V and 0 from J, leaving 6 bases between them. The CDR3 runs 13 residues. CDR1 and CDR2 from the germline V gene are MNHEY and SVGAGI. CDR3 region: CASKGPNTGELFF. The CDR3 nucleotides are TGTGCCAGCAAGGGGCCGAACACCGGGGAGCTGTTTTTT.

Worth noting for this clone: This same CDR3 is encoded by further DNA sequences in the sample. The V and J genes are TRBV30 and TRBJ1-5; no definite D call. Trimming stripped 0 bases from V and 7 bases from J, with 7 bases between. CDR3 length: 12 amino acids. The germline CDR1 and CDR2 sequences are GTSNPN and SVGIG (reference sequence). CDR3 sequence reads: CAWSVRGQPQHF. CDR3 nucleotides: TGTGCCTGGAGTGTACGGGGACAGCCCCAGCATTTT.

The rearrangement links TRBV6-1 to TRBJ1-2, with TRBD1 identical over 8 bases. Germline V gene sequence: CDR1 MNHNS, CDR2 SASEGT. After removal of 5 bases from V and 3 bases from J, the junction contained 5 bases not matched to a gene. The CDR3 contains 14 residues. The CDR3 protein is CASSQPGQDYGYTF. In DNA form, the CDR3 reads TGTGCCAGCAGTCAACCGGGACAGGACTATGGCTACACCTTC.

The chain's CDR3 is CASSPRATSRHEQYF. The CDR3, as DNA: TGTGCCAGCAGCCCGCGGGCGACCTCCCGCCACGAGCAGTACTTC. The gene calls are TRBV9 and TRBJ2-7; weak D call: TRBD2 (5 bases). The CDR3 sequence is 15 residues long. Germline lookup yields CDR1 SGDLS and CDR2 YYNGEE. Between the trimmed V and J ends, which lost 4 bases and 5 bases, there was a span of 19 bases.

The chain has TRBV15 and TRBJ2-5, with TRBD1 as a possible D gene (7 bases). CDR3 length equals 14 residues. CDR1 and CDR2 (germline): LNHNV, YYDKDF (reference sequence). V was shortened by 1 base and J by 7 bases, with 13 bases between the two germline ends. The CDR3 DNA reads as TGTGCCACCAGCAGAGGGACAGGAGCGGGGACCCAGTACTTC. As protein: CATSRGTGAGTQYF. Drawing the rest from reference TRBV15 and TRBJ2-5, the complete variable domain is DAMVIQNPRYQVTQFGKPVTLSCSQTLNHNVMYWYQQKSSQAPKLLFHYYDKDFNNEADTPDNFQSRRPNTSFCFLDIRSPGLGDTAMYLCATSRGTGAGTQYFGPGTRLLVL.

V and J are TRBV19 and TRBJ2-7; 11 positions match TRBD1. J gave up 7 bases and V 3 bases, and 8 bases lay outside the gene matches. The CDR3 is made up of 15 amino acids. Germline V CDR1 and CDR2: LNHDA, SQIVND (reference sequence). This CDR3 reads CASSMRTGGAREQYF. Written as DNA, the CDR3 is TGTGCCAGTAGTATGAGGACAGGGGGCGCGAGGGAGCAGTACTTC.

This chain links TRBV7-8 with TRBJ1-2, with D hard to call. V was pared by 1 base and J by 4 bases, with 7 bases between. The CDR3 has 13 amino acids. Germline V gene lookup returns CDR1 SGHVS and CDR2 FQNEAQ. Here the CDR3 DNA reads TGTGCCAGCAGCTTAGATCAGCGCTATGGCTACACCTTC. The encoded protein is CASSLDQRYGYTF.

This sequence joins TRBV14 and TRBJ1-3, with D unresolved. The germline CDR1 and CDR2 sequences are SGHDN and FVKESK. This CDR3 is built from 12 residues. V was trimmed by 4 bases and J by 9 bases, leaving 10 bases between them. CDR3 bases: TGTGCCAGCAGCCCTCTACGGGGCACCATATATTTT. This codes for CASSPLRGTIYF.